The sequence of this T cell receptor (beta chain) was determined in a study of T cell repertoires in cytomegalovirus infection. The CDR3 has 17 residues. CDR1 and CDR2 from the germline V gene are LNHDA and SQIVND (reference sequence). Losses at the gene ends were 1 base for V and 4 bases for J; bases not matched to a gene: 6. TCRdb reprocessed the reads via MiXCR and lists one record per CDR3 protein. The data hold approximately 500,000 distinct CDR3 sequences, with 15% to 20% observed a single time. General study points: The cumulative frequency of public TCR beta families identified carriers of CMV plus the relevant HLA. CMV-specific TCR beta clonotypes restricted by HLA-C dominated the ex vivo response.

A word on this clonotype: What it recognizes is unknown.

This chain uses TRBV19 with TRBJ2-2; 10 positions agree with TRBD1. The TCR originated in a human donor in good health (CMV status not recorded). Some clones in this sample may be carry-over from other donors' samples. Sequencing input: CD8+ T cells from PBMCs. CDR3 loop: CASSIVQRQGATGELFF. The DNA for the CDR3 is TGTGCCAGTAGTATAGTCCAAAGACAGGGGGCCACCGGGGAGCTGTTTTTT.